A selection of T cell receptor beta chains follows, all from one sample in a study of CD8 T cells in ankylosing spondylitis. MiXCR, run by TCRdb on the 5' RACE reads, gives a single entry per CDR3 protein. The data hold some 450,000 distinct CDR3 sequences, with roughly 15% observed a single time. Specimen: blood, either unsorted or a sorted T cell fraction (not recorded which). Receptors were obtained from a male donor with ankylosing spondylitis. Both conserved end residues are part of each CDR3. D genes are given only for firm matches. Clone size is not always given. Where it is, it says once, few, many or a class for expanded clones.

clone size	CDR3 length	V gene	J gene	D gene	CDR3 DNA	CDR3 protein
.	17	TRBV7-8	TRBJ2-3	TRBD2	TGTGCCAGCAGCTTAAGAGCGGGAGGGGTCGGCACAGATACGCAGTATTTT	CASSLRAGGVGTDTQYF
.	15	TRBV7-3	TRBJ2-2	.	TGTGCCAGCAGCTTAACCACACCTCGAACCGGGGAGCTGTCTTTT	CASSLTTPRTGELSF
many	13	TRBV29-1	TRBJ1-5	TRBD1	TGCAGCGCCAGTCAGGGGGGTGGACAGCCCCAGCATTTT	CSASQGGGQPQHF
few	17	TRBV12-3/TRBV12-4	TRBJ2-1	TRBD2	TGTGCCAGCAGACGATCTAGCGGGGGGCGACAAAGCAATGAGCAGTTCTTC	CASRRSSGGRQSNEQFF
.	17	TRBV6-5	TRBJ1-5	.	TGTGCCAGCAGTTATGGATCAGGAGGAAAGGGCAATCAGCCCCAGCATTTT	CASSYGSGGKGNQPQHF
many	14	TRBV20-1	TRBJ2-7	.	TGCAGTGCTAGATCCGGGGGCAAAACCTACGAGCAGTACTTC	CSARSGGKTYEQYF
.	18	TRBV11-2	TRBJ2-3	TRBD2	TGTGCCAGCAGCCCTACTCTGGGACTAGCGGGGGCCCAGGGTACGCAGTATTTT	CASSPTLGLAGAQGTQYF
few	14	TRBV7-9	TRBJ2-5	.	TGTGCCAGCAGCAAGGACACGAGGACGGAGACCCAGTACTTC	CASSKDTRTETQYF
.	17	TRBV7-9	TRBJ2-2	TRBD2	TGTGCCAGCAGCTTAAGAGGGACTAGCAATGGCACCGGGGAGCTGTTTTTT	CASSLRGTSNGTGELFF
.	14	TRBV18	TRBJ1-1	TRBD1	TGTGCCAGCACAGGACAGGGGGCGTACACTGAAGCTTTCTTT	CASTGQGAYTEAFF
few	16	TRBV9	TRBJ2-1	.	TGTGCCAGCAGCGTAAACGGTAGGGGTCTATTAAGTGAGCAGTTCTTC	CASSVNGRGLLSEQFF
.	15	TRBV9	TRBJ2-1	TRBD1	TGTGCCAGCAGCGTGAGACAGGGTTCCTACAATGAGCAGTTCTTC	CASSVRQGSYNEQFF
few	15	TRBV2	TRBJ2-2	TRBD2	TGTGCCAGCAGGACTAGCGGGCTGAACACCGGGGAGCTGTTTTTT	CASRTSGLNTGELFF
.	16	TRBV4-1	TRBJ2-5	.	TGCGCCAGCAGCCAAGATGGCAGAAGCAACCAAGAGACCCAGTACTTC	CASSQDGRSNQETQYF
many	14	TRBV5-5	TRBJ2-1	.	TGTGCCAGCAGCTTGGATCCGAGAGGGAATGAGCAGTTCTTC	CASSLDPRGNEQFF
few	13	TRBV5-6	TRBJ1-2	.	TGTGCCAGCAGCTTTGTGGAGAACTATGGCTACACCTTC	CASSFVENYGYTF
many	17	TRBV29-1	TRBJ2-2	TRBD2	TGCAGCGCCTATAGGAGCGGGAGCCTATCGAACACCGGGGAGCTGTTTTTT	CSAYRSGSLSNTGELFF
many	15	TRBV20-1	TRBJ2-7	TRBD2	TGCAGTGCTCAAACCCTCAGCGGGAGCTCCTACGAGCAGTACTTC	CSAQTLSGSSYEQYF
few	16	TRBV20-1	TRBJ2-3	TRBD2	TGCAGTGCTAAAGAGAGGGCTAGCGGGAGCCCAGATACGCAGTATTTT	CSAKERASGSPDTQYF
.	13	TRBV20-1	TRBJ2-3	.	TGCAGTACCGACCCCAAGAGCACAGATACGCAGTATTTT	CSTDPKSTDTQYF
.	15	TRBV20-1	TRBJ2-1	.	TGCAGTGCTAGACCAACTAGACGAACACCCAATGAGCAGTTCTTC	CSARPTRRTPNEQFF
few	13	TRBV20-1	TRBJ1-5	.	TGCAGTGCTATTTCATGGGACAATCAGCCCCAGCATTTT	CSAISWDNQPQHF
few	15	TRBV12-3/TRBV12-4	TRBJ2-1	TRBD2	TGTGCCAGCACCAACGCGGGAGGGGTCTACAATGAGCAGTTCTTC	CASTNAGGVYNEQFF
few	15	TRBV2	TRBJ1-1	TRBD1	TGTGCCAGCAGCCCTACCTCAAAGGGGGCTGTTGAAGCTTTCTTT	CASSPTSKGAVEAFF
few	14	TRBV6-2/TRBV6-3	TRBJ2-4	TRBD1	TGTGCCAGCAGACTAGACAGGGGCCAAAACATTCAGTACTTC	CASRLDRGQNIQYF